The rows below give T cell receptor beta chains drawn from one sample of a study of CD8+CD57+ T cells in acquired aplastic anemia. Via MiXCR, TCRdb re-called the reads, giving one row per CDR3 protein. Found here are 150,000 to 200,000 distinct CDR3 sequences, roughly 50% of them singletons; the top ten hold around a third. The sample was sorted CD4+, CD8+, or CD8+CD57+ T cells (not recorded which) from PBMCs. These receptor sequences come from a human donor with aplastic anemia. Each CDR3 is given with its conserved first and last residue. The D gene is left open where the match is weak. The size field is filled for only some rows; it gives once, few, many or a size class.

>TRBJ1-1|.|TRBV5-1|.
TGCGCCAGCAGCTTGGGCAACGGCTTAAACACTGAAGCTCTCTTT
CASSLGNGLNTEALF
>TRBJ2-7|many|TRBV24-1|.
TGTGCCACGGCTGGCTCTGGGTACGAGCAGTACTTC
CATAGSGYEQYF
>TRBJ1-2|.|TRBV7-8|TRBD1
TGTGCCAGCAGCTTAGCGGGACAGGGGCCTAACTATGGCTACACCTTC
CASSLAGQGPNYGYTF
>TRBJ2-3|.|TRBV25-1|TRBD2
TGTGCCAGCGCGAGCGGGGGCTTCACAGATACGCAGTATTTT
CASASGGFTDTQYF
>TRBJ2-1|.|TRBV27|.
TGTGCCAGCAGTACCCAGACAGAGCGAATTAACAGTGAGCAGTTCTTC
CASSTQTERINSEQFF
>TRBJ1-2|.|TRBV28|.
TGTGCCAGCAGCCCTGAAGGGCCCCCAACCTTCAACTATGGCTACACCTTC
CASSPEGPPTFNYGYTF
>TRBJ1-2|many|TRBV5-1|.
TGCGCCAGCAGCTTGGGGACGGCGGCCCTCTGGGGCTACACCTTC
CASSLGTAALWGYTF
>TRBJ2-2|many|TRBV24-1|TRBD1
TGTGCCACCAGTGAGGACAGGGGAATCGGGACCGGGGAGCTGTTTTTT
CATSEDRGIGTGELFF
>TRBJ1-4|many|TRBV4-2|.
TGTGCCAGCAGCCAACCTGACAGTAATGAAAAACTGTTTTTT
CASSQPDSNEKLFF
>TRBJ2-1|.|TRBV24-1|.
TGTGCCACCAGTGATTCCAGCAGGAGCTCCTACAATGAGCAGTTCTTC
CATSDSSRSSYNEQFF
>TRBJ2-7|.|TRBV20-1|.
TGCAGTGCTAGAGGGCAGTCCTACGAGCAGTACTTC
CSARGQSYEQYF
>TRBJ2-6|many|TRBV10-3|.
TGTGCCATCAAGTCGGGAGACTCTGGGGCCAACGTCCTGACTTTC
CAIKSGDSGANVLTF
>TRBJ2-2|many|TRBV5-1|.
TGCGCCAGCAGCTTGGAACCGAACACCGGGGAGCTGTTTTTT
CASSLEPNTGELFF
>TRBJ2-7|.|TRBV27|.
TGTGCCAGCAGTTTAGGGGGTTCACAGGGACTCACCTACGAGCAGTACTTC
CASSLGGSQGLTYEQYF
>TRBJ1-4|many|TRBV11-2|.
TGTGCCAGCAGCTTAGTAGGGACGGGAACAACTAATGAAAAACTGTTTTTT
CASSLVGTGTTNEKLFF
>TRBJ2-7|.|TRBV5-1|.
TGCGCCAGCAGCTTGGCCCTGCCACCCTATGCCTACGAGCAGTACTTC
CASSLALPPYAYEQYF
>TRBJ1-4|.|TRBV7-2|.
TGTGCCAGCAGCTCCCTGGTCGAAAATGAAAAACTGTTTTTT
CASSSLVENEKLFF
>TRBJ2-2|.|TRBV25-1|.
TGTGCCAGCAGCGAGGACAGGAACACCGGGGAGCTGTTTTTT
CASSEDRNTGELFF
>TRBJ2-6|.|TRBV25-1|TRBD1
TGTGCCAGCAGGGGTTCGGGACAGGGACCTTCTGGGGCCAACGTCCTGACTTTC
CASRGSGQGPSGANVLTF
>TRBJ1-6|.|TRBV2|.
TGTGCCAGCACCCGGGAATCCAATTCACCCCTCCACTTT
CASTRESNSPLHF
>TRBJ2-3|.|TRBV14|TRBD2
TGTGCCAGCAGCCCGCGGGGACTAGCTCCAGATACGCAGTATTTT
CASSPRGLAPDTQYF
>TRBJ2-7|.|TRBV6-6|.
TGTGCCACAAACGACGGCTACGAGCAGTACTTC
CATNDGYEQYF
>TRBJ1-2|.|TRBV10-3|.
TGTGCCAGCAGCCCCTGGGGGGGGAACTATGGCTACACCTTC
CASSPWGGNYGYTF
>TRBJ1-1|.|TRBV9|TRBD1
TGTACCAGCAGTGTAGTAGCCAGGGGGACTGAAGCTTTCTTT
CTSSVVARGTEAFF
>TRBJ1-2|once|TRBV2|TRBD1
TGTGCCAGCACCACCTGGACAGGGGACGGCTACACCTTC
CASTTWTGDGYTF
>TRBJ2-7|.|TRBV27|TRBD1
TGTGCCAGCAGTTTGGACAGGGTCTCCTACGAGCAGTACTTC
CASSLDRVSYEQYF
>TRBJ1-1|.|TRBV9|TRBD1
TGTGCCAGCGGAGGAGCAACAGGGGGCGACCCGAACACTGAAGCTTTCTTT
CASGGATGGDPNTEAFF
>TRBJ2-7|.|TRBV29-1|TRBD2
TGCAGCGTTGTAGGGACTAGCGGACTCTACGAGCAGTACTTC
CSVVGTSGLYEQYF
>TRBJ2-3|many|TRBV6-5|.
TGTGCCAGCGGGGCCTCGGGCACAGATACGCAGTATTTT
CASGASGTDTQYF
>TRBJ2-3|once|TRBV24-1|.
TGTGCCACCAGTGATTTGGGAATTACGCAGTATTTT
CATSDLGITQYF
>TRBJ1-1|few|TRBV2|TRBD1
TGTGCCAGCAGGTCACAGGGGGCGCGGAACACTGAAGCTTTCTTT
CASRSQGARNTEAFF
>TRBJ1-2|.|TRBV25-1|TRBD1
TGTGCCAGCAGTGACCGAGGAGGACAGGGACATGGCTACACCTTC
CASSDRGGQGHGYTF
>TRBJ2-5|many|TRBV29-1|.
TGCAGCGTACCCGGTGGGGTCAGCTTC
CSVPGGVSF
>TRBJ2-7|many|TRBV20-1|.
TGCAGTGCTAGAACCGGGACTCCCCCTATTGAGCAGTACTTC
CSARTGTPPIEQYF
>TRBJ1-2|many|TRBV9|.
TGTGCCAGCAGCGGACTAAATGGCTACACCTTC
CASSGLNGYTF
>TRBJ1-2|.|TRBV7-2|.
TGTGCCAGCTCTGCTTGGGGGGCGAATGGCTACACCTTC
CASSAWGANGYTF
>TRBJ2-3|many|TRBV7-3|.
TGTGCCAGCAGCCTCCAAACAGGCACGGGGGGCACAGATACGCAGTATTTT
CASSLQTGTGGTDTQYF
>TRBJ1-3|many|TRBV9|.
TGTGCCAGCAGCCCGACCGGTGCCCCGGAGAACACCATATATTTT
CASSPTGAPENTIYF
>TRBJ2-7|many|TRBV6-1|.
TGTGCCAGCATCGCGGGGCCGTCCTACGAGCAGTACTTC
CASIAGPSYEQYF
>TRBJ2-1|many|TRBV5-1|.
TGCGCCAGCCTGGGGGCCCTCAATGAGCAGTTCTTC
CASLGALNEQFF
>TRBJ2-7|.|TRBV7-9|.
TGTGCCAGCAGCCCTCGCCCCAACGAGCAGTACTTC
CASSPRPNEQYF
>TRBJ2-7|many|TRBV7-6|.
TGTGCCAGCAGCTTAAGCCAAGGGGGGATACCCTACGAGCAGTACTTC
CASSLSQGGIPYEQYF
>TRBJ1-5|.|TRBV19|.
TGTGCCAGCCGGGACTTAGGGGGAGGTCAGCCCCAGAATTTT
CASRDLGGGQPQNF
>TRBJ2-5|.|TRBV2|TRBD1
TGTGCCAGCAAAACTTACAGGGGCGGGGAGACCCAGTACTTC
CASKTYRGGETQYF
>TRBJ2-7|.|TRBV2|.
TGTGCCAGCAGTGAAGGACTAAGTGTCTCCTACGAGCAGTACTTC
CASSEGLSVSYEQYF
>TRBJ2-3|.|TRBV19|TRBD2
TGTGCCAGTAGTAGAGCGGGGGCGCAGTATTTT
CASSRAGAQYF
>TRBJ2-2|.|TRBV29-1|.
TGCAGCGTTGGGGACGCCCCGACCGGGGAGCTGTTTTTT
CSVGDAPTGELFF
>TRBJ1-2|.|TRBV2|.
TGTGCCAGCAGTGATGAAGGGGGAGGCGGCTACACCTTC
CASSDEGGGGYTF
>TRBJ1-1|many|TRBV7-9|TRBD1
TGTGCCAGCAGCTCGACCCACACAGGGGGGATCACTGAAGCTTTCTTT
CASSSTHTGGITEAFF
>TRBJ1-1|.|TRBV10-1|.
TGCGCCAGCAGGGCCCAGTGGAACACTGAAGCTTTCTTT
CASRAQWNTEAFF
>TRBJ1-1|many|TRBV19|.
TGTGCCAGTACCTTCTGGGTGGGGACTGAAGCTTTCTTT
CASTFWVGTEAFF
>TRBJ1-2|.|TRBV7-2|.
TGTGCCAGCAGCTTGGAGGGGTATGGCTACACCTTC
CASSLEGYGYTF
>TRBJ2-2|.|TRBV29-1|.
TGCAGCGTTTTACCAACAGGAGACACCGGGGAGCTGTTTTTT
CSVLPTGDTGELFF
>TRBJ1-1|many|TRBV19|TRBD1
TGTGCCAGTAAAGAGGGACAGGGGGCCGGAACTGAAGCTTTCTTT
CASKEGQGAGTEAFF
>TRBJ2-5|few|TRBV6-5|TRBD1
TGTGCCAGCAGTTATACAGGGGTTGGGGGTCAAGAGACCCAGTACTTC
CASSYTGVGGQETQYF
>TRBJ1-6|few|TRBV20-1|TRBD1
TGCAGTGCTAAACCGGGACAGGGGGCAAGTAGGTCACCCCTCCACTTT
CSAKPGQGASRSPLHF
>TRBJ2-7|many|TRBV30|TRBD1
TGTGCCTGGGGGACAGGGGGCCCAGAGCAGTACTTC
CAWGTGGPEQYF